This T cell receptor (beta chain) was obtained from a study of low-dose radiotherapy and immunotherapy resistance in tumors. As for time point: after trial treatment. Treatment specified: LDRT plus nivolumab, ipilimumab, low-dose cyclophosphamide and aspirin (RACIN trial). Every donor was treated with nivolumab, ipilimumab, aspirin, low-dose cyclophosphamide and also low-dose radiotherapy. J lost 6 bases, V lost 6 bases, and 0 bases had no gene match. The CDR3 is 13 amino acids. Germline CDR1 SNHLY, CDR2 FYNNEI. cDNA synthesis used a TRAV/TRBV-specific primer set for both chains. Both a constant-region primer and a V-primer adapter served to amplify TCRs across 20 to 25 PCR cycles. TCRdb re-called the reads with MiXCR, one entry per CDR3 protein. The sample consists of some 94,000 distinct CDR3 sequences, roughly 19% of them appearing once. In this sample, this clonotype turned up many times.

The origin of this receptor is a female donor with ovarian cancer. Sequences were derived from PBMCs, sampled after low-dose radiotherapy plus immunotherapy. This sequence joins TRBV2 and TRBJ2-1, with 12 bases lining up with TRBD2. CDR3 DNA sequence: TGTGCCAGCAGGGGACTAGCGGGCAATGAGCAGTTCTTC. Its protein is CASRGLAGNEQFF.